This passage covers 3 T cell receptor beta chains from one sample sequenced in a study of cytomegalovirus exposure and HLA in healthy donors. The PCR made use of 60 Vbeta and 13 Jbeta primers. Sequenced by immunoSEQ multiplex PCR; TCRdb stores in-frame clones only, minus some. The table lists approximately 150,000 clones, 75% of them singletons. The sequenced material came from PBMCs. These receptors all stem from a male donor in good health and CMV-seronegative.

The chain employs TRBV30 and TRBJ2-1; D gene unclear. Germline V gene sequence: CDR1 GTSNPN, CDR2 SVGIG (reference sequence). The CDR3 runs 13 residues. Trimming pared 4 bases from V and 0 bases from J, leaving 7 bases between. The CDR3: CAWKPSSYNEQFF. The CDR3, as DNA: TGTGCCTGGAAGCCGAGCTCCTACAATGAGCAGTTCTTC.

V and J are TRBV5-1 and TRBJ1-1; 7 bases line up with TRBD1. V was clipped by 1 base and J by 5 bases; unmatched bases: 8. The CDR3 runs to 15 residues. CDR1 is SGHRS and CDR2 is YFSETQ in the germline V gene. The CDR3 is CASSLIDRVQTEAFF. The CDR3 bases are TGCGCCAGCAGCTTGATCGACAGGGTCCAAACTGAAGCTTTCTTT.

This clone was seen just once. The chain combines TRBV15 with TRBJ2-4, with 7 positions matching TRBD1. The CDR3 is 14 amino acids. V was clipped by 8 bases and J by 1 base; unmatched bases: 5. Germline V gene sequence: CDR1 LNHNV, CDR2 YYDKDF (reference sequence). The CDR3 nucleotides are TGTGCCACCGGACCGGGACAGGCCAAAAACATTCAGTACTTC. Amino acid sequence: CATGPGQAKNIQYF.